This TCR beta chain is from a study of control samples from healthy donors and cancer patients. CDR1 is SGHRS and CDR2 is YFSETQ in the germline V gene. The CDR3 consists of 14 residues. V was clipped by 4 bases and J by 6 bases; unmatched bases: 3. The assay was immunoSEQ multiplex PCR, and TCRdb's table has in-frame clones only and misses some. This table has some 110,000 clones, roughly 93% appearing once. The V call is TRBV5-1, the J call TRBJ2-2; 10 nucleotides align to TRBD1. The source of this sequence is a man aged 30 to 39 in good health. Sequenced: blood. For the CDR3, the DNA is TGCGCCAGCAGCCGGGACAGGGGTCCCGGGGAGCTGTTTTTT. Amino acids: CASSRDRGPGELFF.